This T cell receptor (beta chain) derives from a study of blood T cell repertoires in COVID-19. Study details: Samples taken during acute and convalescent COVID-19 were collected in the United States, Italy and Spain. The analysed material was cDNA or gDNA that came from T cells, B-cell-depleted T cells, or PBMCs.

As processed by the authors: Reference gene primer amplification gave estimated nucleated cell counts. TCRdb keeps only in-frame clones here, not all; method: immunoSEQ multiplex PCR. The DNA was the basis for D and trimming; V, J and clone size are from that table. Altogether under 200,000 clones are present, 75% to 95% being singletons, with the ten largest covering 0.45% to 0.65%. Germline values: CDR1 SQVTM, CDR2 ANQGSEA. Deletions cut 3 bases from V and 2 bases from J, with 10 bases between. The CDR3 totals 13 residues. The receptor comes from a man in his fifties or sixties with acute or convalescent COVID-19. This chain connects TRBV29-1 to TRBJ1-1, with D perhaps TRBD1 (5 bases). Input material: peripheral blood. For the CDR3, the DNA is TGCAGCGTTGACGCAGGGTTAAACACTGAAGCTTTCTTT. It encodes CSVDAGLNTEAFF.